This T cell receptor beta chain was found in a study of T cell clusters in autoimmune cytopenias. TRB was amplified from around 0.25 ug of peripheral blood genomic DNA per sample. As concerns this clonotype: What it recognizes is unknown.

TRB rearrangements were amplified by touch-down multiplex PCR with mixed TRB-A/B primers. Reprocessing the multiplex PCR reads, TCRdb reports a single entry for every CDR3 protein and omits DNA. This repertoire includes about 3,800 distinct CDR3 sequences. General study points: Primary autoimmune cytopenia patients seemingly lacked the physiological T cell clusters found in healthy donors.

Specimen: peripheral blood. The clonotype originates from a human donor with an autoimmune cytopenia or autoimmune hepatitis (not recorded which).

CDR3 amino acids: CASSLAREPNEQYF. V is TRBV7-2 and J is TRBJ2-7; TCRdb reports TRBD2, a call that lacks DNA to check it against. The germline CDR1 and CDR2 sequences are SGHTA and FQGNSA. CDR3 length equals 14 residues.